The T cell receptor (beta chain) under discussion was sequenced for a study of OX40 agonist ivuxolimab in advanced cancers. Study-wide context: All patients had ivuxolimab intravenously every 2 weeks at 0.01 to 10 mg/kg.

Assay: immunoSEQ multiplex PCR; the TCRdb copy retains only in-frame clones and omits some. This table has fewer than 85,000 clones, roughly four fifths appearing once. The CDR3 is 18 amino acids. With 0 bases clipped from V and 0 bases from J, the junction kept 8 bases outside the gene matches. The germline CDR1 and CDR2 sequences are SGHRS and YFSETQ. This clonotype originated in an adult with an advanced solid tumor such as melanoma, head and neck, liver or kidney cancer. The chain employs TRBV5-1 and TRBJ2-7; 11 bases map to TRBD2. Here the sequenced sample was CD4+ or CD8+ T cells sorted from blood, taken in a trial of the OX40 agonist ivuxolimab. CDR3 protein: CASSLALAGDFISYEQYF. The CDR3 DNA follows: TGCGCCAGCAGCTTGGCACTAGCGGGGGACTTTATCTCCTACGAGCAGTACTTC.